This T cell receptor (beta chain) was observed in a study of blood T cell repertoires in COVID-19 (dated by TCRdb to the early 2020s). At the level of the whole study: Samples from collaborators originated in the United States, Italy and Spain and spanned both the acute and convalescent phases of COVID-19. The samples were drawn from two sources: the first 160 participants of the ongoing ImmuneRACE study, and some 1,300 subjects contributed by 6 global collaborators. The prospective study material was composed of cDNA or gDNA derived from T cells, B-cell-depleted T cells, or PBMCs. Where HLA class I and class II types were available, the types were taken from metadata supplied by the sample provider, not from assay-based typing. The repertoires were released in a freely available public database meant as a resource for research on the immune response to SARS-CoV-2. Nearly every sample came with metadata listing a de-identified subject ID, COVID-19 status, age in years and sex. Subjects who had been exposed to COVID-19, were actively infected with it, or had recovered from it provided the deeply sampled blood TCRbeta repertoires that made up the dataset. Paper-wide results and their limitations: How much clinical and demographic metadata was included differed by source and by participant, and the metadata was provided uncurated.

The V and J ends are trimmed by 5 bases and 0 bases, leaving 14 bases between them. CDR1 and CDR2 were assigned from the germline V gene (reference sequence) as SEHNR and FQNEAQ. There are 16 amino acids in the CDR3, from cysteine to phenylalanine inclusive. The DNA shown is the 48-base CDR3, in frame from base 1. Worth noting for this clone: The specificity of this receptor is unknown. No base quality information exists; no much larger clone differs at one position.

TCRbeta CDR3 regions were amplified from genomic DNA using the immunoSEQ Assay, a bias-controlled multiplex PCR. Turning to the authors' computational methods: The number of nucleated cells in each sample was estimated from the amplification of reference gene primers within the assay. Sequence reads were collapsed and filtered to measure the absolute abundance of every unique TCRbeta CDR3 rearrangement. For each sample, productive Simpson clonality was calculated as the square root of Simpson's diversity index across productive rearrangements. Here the immuneACCESS table is served through TCRdb, limited to in-frame sequences with V and J called. Missing clones are a known gap in these copies; in checked studies unresolved V genes cover under half, and the rest lacks a known reason. That table supplies the V and J calls and clone size; D and trimming were determined from the DNA. The sample table records 310,000 or so clones; about 83% of these occur just once. Approximately 5.7% of the sample rests with the top ten.

Enrolling through a virtual design, the prospective study's participants ranged in age from roughly 18 to 95 years and lived across about two dozen United States geographic areas. Cohort assignment in the prospective study relied on participant-reported clinical history from a screening survey and a study questionnaire. Recovered participants in ImmuneRACE Cohort 3 were defined by two consecutive negative NP/OP PCR tests, clearance by a healthcare professional, or resolution of symptoms. In the prospective study, mobile phlebotomists collected whole blood, serum and a nasopharyngeal or oropharyngeal swab from each participant. Participants in the prospective study had the option to provide additional blood draws and questionnaires over an approximately 2-month period. Blood samples from the prospective study were shipped frozen or at room temperature prior to DNA extraction.

The TCR sequence derives from a woman in her 40s who had recovered from COVID-19. Here the chain combines TRBV7-9 and TRBJ2-1; matching of 6 bases hints at TRBD2 as the D gene. The source material was PBMCs or T cells enriched from blood (not recorded which). The DNA sequence is TGTGCCAGCAGCCCGCGGAGGGAGAGCTCCTACAATGAGCAGTTCTTC. Its protein product is CASSPRRESSYNEQFF.